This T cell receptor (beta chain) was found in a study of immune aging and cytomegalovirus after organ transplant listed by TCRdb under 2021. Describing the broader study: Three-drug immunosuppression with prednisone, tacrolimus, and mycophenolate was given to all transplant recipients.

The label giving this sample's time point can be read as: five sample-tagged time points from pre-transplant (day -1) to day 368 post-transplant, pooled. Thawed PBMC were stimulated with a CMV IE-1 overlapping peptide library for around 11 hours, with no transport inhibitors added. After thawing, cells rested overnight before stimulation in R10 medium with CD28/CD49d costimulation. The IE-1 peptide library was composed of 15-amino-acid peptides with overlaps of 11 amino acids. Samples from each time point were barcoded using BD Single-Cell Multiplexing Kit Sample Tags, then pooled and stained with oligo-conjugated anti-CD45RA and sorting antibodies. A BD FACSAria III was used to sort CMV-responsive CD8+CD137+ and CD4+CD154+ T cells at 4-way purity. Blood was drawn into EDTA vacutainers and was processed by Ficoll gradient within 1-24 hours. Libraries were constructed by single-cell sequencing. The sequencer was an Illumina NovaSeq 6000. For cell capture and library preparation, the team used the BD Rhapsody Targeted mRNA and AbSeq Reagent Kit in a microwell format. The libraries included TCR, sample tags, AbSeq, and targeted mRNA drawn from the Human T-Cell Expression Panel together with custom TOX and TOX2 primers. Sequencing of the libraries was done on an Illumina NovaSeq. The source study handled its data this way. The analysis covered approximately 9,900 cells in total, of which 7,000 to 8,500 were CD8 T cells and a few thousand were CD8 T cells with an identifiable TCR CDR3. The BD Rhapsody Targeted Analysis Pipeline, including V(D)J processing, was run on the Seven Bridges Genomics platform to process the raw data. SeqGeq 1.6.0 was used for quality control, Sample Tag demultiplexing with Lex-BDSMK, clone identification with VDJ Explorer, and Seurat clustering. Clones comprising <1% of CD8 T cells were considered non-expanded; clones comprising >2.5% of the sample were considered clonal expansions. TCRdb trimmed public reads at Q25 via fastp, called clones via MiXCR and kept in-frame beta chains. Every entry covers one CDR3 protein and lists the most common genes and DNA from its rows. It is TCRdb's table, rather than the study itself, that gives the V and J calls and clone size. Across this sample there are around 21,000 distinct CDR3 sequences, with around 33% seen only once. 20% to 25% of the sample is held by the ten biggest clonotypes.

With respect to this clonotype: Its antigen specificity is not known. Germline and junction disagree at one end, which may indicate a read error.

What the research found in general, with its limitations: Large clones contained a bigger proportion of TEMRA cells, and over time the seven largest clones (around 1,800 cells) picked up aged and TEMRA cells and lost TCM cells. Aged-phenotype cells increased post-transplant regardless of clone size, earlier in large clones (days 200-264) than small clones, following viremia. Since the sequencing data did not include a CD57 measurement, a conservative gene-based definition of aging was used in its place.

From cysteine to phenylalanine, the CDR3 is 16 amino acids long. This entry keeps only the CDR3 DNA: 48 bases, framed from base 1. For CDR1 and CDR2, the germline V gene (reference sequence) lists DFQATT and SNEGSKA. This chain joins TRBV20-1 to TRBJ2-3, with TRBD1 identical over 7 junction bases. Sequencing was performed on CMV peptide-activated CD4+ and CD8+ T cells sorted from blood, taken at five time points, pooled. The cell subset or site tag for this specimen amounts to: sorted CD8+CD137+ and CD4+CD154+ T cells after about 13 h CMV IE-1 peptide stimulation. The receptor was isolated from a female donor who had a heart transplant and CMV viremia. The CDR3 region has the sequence CSARGQLRGSCDTQYF. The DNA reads TGCAGTGCCAGAGGACAGCTCAGGGGGAGCTGTGATACGCAGTATTTT.